The clone carrying this TCR beta chain was seen more than once but under ten times. Its cognate antigen is unknown. The entry originates in a study of T-cell memory formation after mild COVID-19. Overall study results and limits: Clones shrinking between day 15 and 85 showed a balanced CD4/CD8 split, and those that grew later tilted toward CD4+. Nothing confirmed that second-wave clones peaking on day 37 were specific for SARS-CoV-2.

TCRdb used MiXCR to reprocess the 5' RACE reads, holding one entry per CDR3 protein. This table holds just under 550,000 distinct CDR3 sequences, about 20% found once. This TCR was sampled from an adult woman who had mild COVID-19 (a few samples of this study predate the infection). Cell type and time point are not known. Material: PBMCs or a T cell subset sorted from them (not recorded which).

This chain's CDR3 is CASSPAGLAGTYEQYF. The CDR3 DNA reads TGTGCCAGCTCACCAGCGGGACTAGCGGGGACCTACGAGCAGTACTTC. The chain employs TRBV18 and TRBJ2-7; 13 bases map to TRBD2. Germline V gene data show CDR1 as KGHSH and CDR2 as LQKENI. The CDR3 consists of 16 residues. Losses at the gene ends were 2 bases for V and 2 bases for J; bases not matched to a gene: 3.